The text below deals with one T cell receptor beta chain. Its antigen is unknown. No much larger clonotype is one base removed from it; base qualities were not supplied. The time point label on this specimen signifies: pre-transplant. Unstimulated PBMCs, after thawing, were stained for CD3, CD4 and CD8 and then FACS-sorted into CD3+CD4+ and CD3+CD8+ populations. All 8 studied subjects were randomized to withdrawal of immunosuppression. The Qiagen DNeasy Blood and Tissue Kit was used for isolation of genomic DNA. The data derive from a study of T cell clones after liver transplantation (dated by TCRdb to the late 2010s). General notes on the study: The samples were obtained from ITN030ST, a randomized trial that attempted immunosuppression withdrawal within 2 years after liver transplantation. Of the eight recipients, three were HCV-positive, while the remaining recipients had been transplanted for non-autoimmune, non-viral indications. Blood samples were collected pre-transplant, pre-randomization before withdrawal, and post-randomization after either full withdrawal or failed withdrawal. No induction therapy was given to the subjects, and standard immunosuppression was administered until randomization at 12-24 months post-transplant. After a pre-transplant mixed lymphocyte reaction, TCRbeta sequencing was used to pinpoint donor-reactive T cell clones, which were subsequently tracked in post-transplant blood. Third party-reactive TCRbeta sequences were also identified from pre-transplant MLRs to serve as an antigen-independent comparator for donor-reactive sequences. The study cohort included 8 liver transplant recipients, of whom 3 were classified as tolerant and 5 as non-tolerant. Tolerance was defined as complete immunosuppression withdrawal for at least one year with no rise in liver enzymes beyond twice the upper limit of normal. Results the study describes overall, beyond this receptor: Once repertoire turnover was taken into account, donor-reactive detection showed a significant reduction for CD4 in 7 of 8 subjects and for CD8 in 8 of 8. In 5 of 8 subjects, circulating donor-reactive CD4 TCRbeta sequences decreased significantly after transplant, regardless of tolerance or HCV status. The conclusions were preliminary, being limited by small, heterogeneous patient numbers and by non-standardized post-transplant time points. In a couple of subjects, low numbers of available donor cells limited the measurable donor-reactive repertoire. Donor-reactive sequences declined more than third party-reactive ones, suggesting partial antigen-specific deletion unrelated to withdrawal success. Because no allograft tissue specimens were available, donor-reactive T cells may have migrated into the graft instead of being deleted.

High-throughput TCRbeta CDR3 sequencing of frozen genomic DNA was performed by immunoSEQ, with PCR amplification, mapping, bias correction and internal controls included. As for the original processing: Only productive rearrangements were retained, with each unique TCRbeta sequence defined by its CDR3 nucleotide sequence together with its V and J gene. For a sequence to be called donor-reactive, it needed a frequency of at least 0.01% and at least 5-fold expansion in CFSE-low cells compared with unstimulated pre-transplant cells. Per-subject minimum frequency thresholds, based on the lowest-template unstimulated sample, ensured at least 90% detection power. Jensen-Shannon divergence between the top 1000 TCRbeta sequences post-transplant and pre-transplant was used to measure repertoire turnover. Changes in detection of donor-reactive sequences were assessed with two-sided Fisher's exact tests. The immuneACCESS repertoire file appears here via TCRdb, limited to in-frame rearrangements. These files lack a portion of the clones; in checked studies, under half of the deficit traces to unresolved V genes, and the cause of the others is not known. Clone size and V and J calls were adopted from that table, with D and trimming inferred from the DNA. This sample lists about 74,000 clones; about 80% were detected once. Jointly, the top ten make up about 0.6% of the sample.

The CDR3 goes from the cysteine to the phenylalanine over 15 residues. CDR3 DNA only is kept here, 45 bases in frame from base 1. Trimming removed 5 bases from V and 0 bases from J; the gene matches leave 6 bases unexplained. The germline V gene (reference sequence) specifies SGHNT as CDR1 and YYREEE as CDR2. The rearrangement joined TRBV5-4 to TRBJ1-1, and 8 junctional nucleotides match TRBD1. The receptor was derived from a human donor who received a liver transplant. Sample: CD4+ T cells from blood, taken before liver transplant. The CDR3 protein: CASRLGQAMNTEAFF. The DNA sequence is as follows: TGTGCCAGCAGACTGGGACAGGCCATGAACACTGAAGCTTTCTTT.